This T cell receptor beta chain was sequenced in a study of PD-L1 blockade in urothelial cancer (dated by TCRdb to the late 2010s). About the study as a whole: All patients started therapy in the mid-2010s and received atezolizumab 1,200 mg intravenously every 3 weeks. About 90% of the roughly 29 patients were identified as males with urothelial cancer of bladder origin, and a prior smoking history was reported by 18 of 29 patients. An ECOG performance status of 0 or 1 was recorded for the patients, and 0 to 3 prior chemotherapy regimens had been received by the patients. Blood samples were analyzed 3 weeks after the start of treatment (second dose) and 6 weeks after the start of treatment. A median of roughly 140,000 T cells and approximately 86,000 unique TCRs was obtained from blood samples, and a median clonality of approximately 0.077 was observed. The study was an exploratory multi-omic analysis of somatic, immune and clinical correlates of response to PD-L1 blockade with atezolizumab in urothelial cancer. Pretreatment tumor samples and matched peripheral blood, collected serially before and after atezolizumab treatment, underwent TCR sequencing. Progression-free survival longer than 6 months counted as durable clinical benefit, and TCR features were additionally tested against both progression-free and overall survival. Whole exome sequencing and RNA sequencing of pretreatment tumors were performed alongside TCR sequencing in the same patients. Durable clinical benefit was achieved by nine patients but not by the remaining 20. Around 30 patients had pretreatment blood TCR-seq, roughly 24 had at least one posttreatment blood collection, and roughly 24 had tumor TCR-seq. Overall study results and their limits: Improved progression-free and overall survival was found to be associated with pretreatment peripheral blood TCR clonality below the median. Because the sample size was small (n ≈ 30) and many exploratory analyses were performed, the results are intended to be hypothesis-generating. At 3 weeks after the start of treatment, tumor-associated TCR clones in peripheral blood had expanded more in patients with durable benefit (n ≈ 23, p = 0.022).

The time point label for this specimen denotes: pretreatment peripheral blood. A cohort of about 31 patients with locally advanced or metastatic urothelial carcinoma, treated at Memorial Sloan Kettering on a trial protocol, was included. Peripheral blood mononuclear cells were collected pretreatment and during treatment, with between 1 and 8 total time points obtained per patient. The Qiagen DNeasy Blood extraction kit was used to purify genomic DNA from total PBMCs and tumor samples. PBMCs were collected pretreatment and during treatment, and were isolated and stored as previously described. As to this clone: Its antigen is still unknown. No per-base quality is available; no much larger clone lies one base away.

To estimate absolute template abundance from read counts, synthetic TCR analog templates were spiked into each PCR. Using the immunoSEQ assay, TCRbeta CDR3 regions were amplified from genomic DNA with bias-controlled V and J gene primers. Rearranged TCRbeta segments were sequenced at approximately 20X coverage. In the original analysis: Sequencing errors were corrected by clustering and CDR3s were annotated against IMGT to assign V, D and J genes. Downstream analyses used only productive TCRbeta rearrangements, leaving out any out-of-frame or stop-codon sequences. To compute clonality, Shannon entropy was normalized by the log of the number of unique productive sequences and then subtracted from one. Clones differing between time points or between blood and tumor were identified using Fisher's exact test with Benjamini-Hochberg correction, with an adjusted p below 0.01 applied as the threshold. Imported from immuneACCESS, the table was reduced by TCRdb to in-frame sequences with V and J called. These copies leave out some clones; in studies compared against another copy, an unresolved V gene accounts for under half, and the cause of the remainder is not known. D and trimming were read from the DNA, whereas the V and J calls and clone size are those reported in that table. Recorded for this sample are under 70,000 clones; over 75% of them occurred a single time. Approximately 15% of the sample rests with the top ten.

The receptor was isolated from a man in his sixties or seventies with urothelial cancer. The input for sequencing was PBMCs, taken around atezolizumab (anti-PD-L1) treatment.

The nucleotide sequence reads TGTGCCAGCTCACCCCCGACAGGGAACATGAACACTGAAGCTTTCTTT. Its product reads: CASSPPTGNMNTEAFF. This receptor chain uses TRBV18 and TRBJ1-1; TRBD1 agrees with 7 junctional bases. CDR1 and CDR2, per the germline V gene, are KGHSH and LQKENI. Germline trimming amounts to 3 bases on V and 0 bases on J, with 7 as the count of junction bases outside the gene matches. CDR3 length: 16 amino acids, cysteine to phenylalanine. The read is trimmed to its CDR3 DNA, 48 bases read in frame from base 1.